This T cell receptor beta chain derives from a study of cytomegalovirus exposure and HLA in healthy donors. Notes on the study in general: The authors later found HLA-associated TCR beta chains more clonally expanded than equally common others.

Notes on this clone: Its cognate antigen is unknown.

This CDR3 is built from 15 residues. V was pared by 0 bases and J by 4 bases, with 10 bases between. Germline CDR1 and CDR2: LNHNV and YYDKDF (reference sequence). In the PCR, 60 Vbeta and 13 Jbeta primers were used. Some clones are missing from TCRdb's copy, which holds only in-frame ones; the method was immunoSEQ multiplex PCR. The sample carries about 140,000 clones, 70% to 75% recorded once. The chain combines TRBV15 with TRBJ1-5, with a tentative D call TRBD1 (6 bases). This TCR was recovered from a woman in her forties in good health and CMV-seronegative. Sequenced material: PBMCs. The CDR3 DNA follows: TGTGCCACCAGCAGAGAGGGACAACGTAATCAGCCCCAGCATTTT. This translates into CATSREGQRNQPQHF.